The 4 T cell receptor beta chains reported below all come from one sample, sequenced in a study of identical twins. A single record per CDR3 protein comes from TCRdb applying MiXCR to the 5' RACE reads. The table lists around 340,000 distinct CDR3 sequences, roughly 9% of them singletons. Source material: naive T cells sorted from blood. Source of these receptors: a woman aged 50 to 65 in good health.

The gene calls are TRBV30 and TRBJ2-1; 8 bases fit TRBD2. J lost 9 bases, V lost 6 bases, and 13 bases had no gene match. From germline, CDR1 is GTSNPN and CDR2 SVGIG (reference sequence). This CDR3 is 14 amino acids long. As DNA, the CDR3 is TGTGCCTGCAGTACTGGGACTAGTGGGGGTGAGCAGTTCTTC. Protein product: CACSTGTSGGEQFF.

This chain joins TRBV5-1 and TRBJ2-1; 14 bases match TRBD2. Looked up from germline, CDR1 is SGHRS and CDR2 is YFSETQ. The CDR3 is made up of 14 amino acids. Unmatched junction bases numbered 3, after V lost 7 bases and J lost 6 bases. The CDR3 spells CASGTSGSRNEQFF. DNA for the CDR3: TGCGCCAGCGGGACTAGCGGGAGCCGCAATGAGCAGTTCTTC.

This rearrangement joins TRBV11-2 to TRBJ2-2; TRBD1 is a possible D gene (5 bases). V gave up 1 base and J gave up 5 bases, with 17 bases separating them. The CDR3 totals 17 residues. Per germline, CDR1 SGHAT and CDR2 FQNNGV. As DNA, the CDR3 is TGTGCCAGCAGCTTAGTAGGGGTTATAGGGCCTACCGGGGAGCTGTTTTTT. It is translated as CASSLVGVIGPTGELFF.

This clonotype was counted only a few times. The chain employs TRBV20-1 and TRBJ1-5, with 10 bases that match TRBD1. Germline V gives CDR1 DFQATT, CDR2 SNEGSKA (reference sequence). There are 16 residues in the CDR3. The V gene end was trimmed by 0 bases and the J gene end by 4 bases; junction bases not matched to a gene: 6. CDR3 coding DNA: TGCAGTGCTAGAGAACCGACGGGACAGGGGAATCAGCCCCAGCATTTT. Translating gives CSAREPTGQGNQPQHF.